Below are 25 T cell receptor beta chains sequenced from a single sample in a study of T cell responses to AZD1222 COVID-19 vaccine. Profiled with immunoSEQ multiplex PCR; TCRdb holds only in-frame clones, not every one. The data contain about 200,000 clones, 90% to 95% of them seen just once; the ten biggest clones take up roughly 1.8%. Specimen: peripheral blood, collected 28 days after the second dose of the MenACWY control vaccine. Receptor source: an adult who received the MenACWY meningococcal vaccine as a control.

The chain uses TRBV14 and TRBJ1-2; 9 bases align to TRBD1. The CDR3 is 16 residues long. The germline V gene encodes CDR1 SGHDN and CDR2 FVKESK. Trimming removed 2 bases from V and 4 bases from J; junction bases left unmatched: 8. The CDR3 DNA reads as TGTGCCAGCAGCCAAACCGGGACAGGGACTTTCTATGGCTACACCTTC. It is translated as CASSQTGTGTFYGYTF.

A remark on this clone: Compared with germline, one end of the junction differs, possibly owing to a read error. The chain combines TRBV12-3 or TRBV12-4 with TRBJ1-1; D call uncertain. The CDR3 runs to 12 residues. The chain's CDR3 is CAITGRNAEAFF. CDR3 bases: TGTGCCATCACCGGGCGGAACGCTGAAGCTTTCTTT.

The genes are TRBV30 and TRBJ1-2; the D gene is possibly TRBD1 (5 bases). The V and J ends lost 4 bases and 0 bases respectively, with 15 bases between them. Germline V CDR1 and CDR2: GTSNPN, SVGIG (reference sequence). CDR3 size: 15 residues. CDR3 protein: CAWNLGGATNYGYTF. The CDR3 DNA reads as TGTGCCTGGAACTTGGGTGGGGCCACTAACTATGGCTACACCTTC. The full variable domain, its missing parts supplied by reference TRBV30 and TRBJ1-2, is SQTIHQWPATLVQPVGSPLSLECTVEGTSNPNLYWYRQAAGRGLQLLFYSVGIGQISSEVPQNLSASRPQDRQFILSSKKLLLSDSGFYLCAWNLGGATNYGYTFGSGTRLTVV.

V and J are TRBV19 and TRBJ1-5; TRBD1 might be the D (6 bases). This CDR3 has 15 amino acids. CDR1 is LNHDA and CDR2 is SQIVND in the germline V gene (reference sequence). V lost 7 bases and J lost 4, with 17 bases in between. The CDR3 sequence: CASNYGTILNQPQHF. DNA of the CDR3: TGTGCCAGTAACTATGGGACAATACTGAATCAGCCCCAGCATTTT.

This chain links TRBV7-9 with TRBJ2-3; 10 nucleotides match TRBD1. V trimming: 5 bases; J trimming: 3 bases; junction bases outside the gene matches: 11. Germline CDR1 SEHNR, CDR2 FQNEAQ (reference sequence). This CDR3 is 17 amino acids long. CDR3 region: CASSIWTGGIATDTQYF. In DNA form, the CDR3 reads TGTGCCAGCAGCATTTGGACAGGGGGGATCGCAACAGATACGCAGTATTTT.

This clone appeared once. The gene calls are TRBV19 and TRBJ1-5, with 9 bases aligning to TRBD1. Germline V gene sequence: CDR1 LNHDA, CDR2 SQIVND (reference sequence). This CDR3 region has 17 residues. The junction had 9 bases not matched to a gene; V was cut back by 5 bases and J by 1 base. The CDR3 sequence is CASSSQTGGGSNQPQHF. CDR3 DNA: TGTGCCAGTAGTTCACAGACAGGGGGTGGGAGCAATCAGCCCCAGCATTTT.

This sequence joins TRBV4-1 and TRBJ2-7; 9 positions match TRBD1. Germline values: CDR1 MGHRA, CDR2 YSYEKL. Trimming cost V 2 bases and J 3 bases; bases outside gene matches: 5. CDR3 length: 15 residues. The CDR3 sequence: CASSQPGQGIYEQYF. In nucleotides, the CDR3 is TGCGCCAGCAGCCAACCTGGACAGGGGATCTACGAGCAGTACTTC.

CDR3: CASTRVYTGELFF. The CDR3 region has the DNA TGTGCCAGCACCCGTGTTTACACCGGGGAGCTGTTTTTT. The chain carries TRBV12-3 or TRBV12-4 and TRBJ2-2, with D hard to call. This CDR3 region has 13 residues. Deletions cut 7 bases from V and 3 bases from J, with 9 bases between.

V is TRBV7-9 and J is TRBJ1-2; weak D call: TRBD1 (5 bases). The CDR3 is 12 amino acids. In germline, CDR1 is SEHNR, CDR2 FQNEAQ (reference sequence). The ends were cut back, 4 bases at V and 6 bases at J, with 9 bases in the middle. In DNA, the CDR3 is TGTGCCAGCAGCTGGGGGGAAAATGGCTACACCTTC. This translates into CASSWGENGYTF.

The chain carries TRBV6-5 and TRBJ1-3; TRBD1 aligns across 9 bases. Per germline, CDR1 MNHEY and CDR2 SVGAGI. V dropped 10 bases and J dropped 6; count of bases not matched to a gene: 4. The CDR3 has 12 amino acids. The chain's CDR3 is CATRQGVNTIYF. The CDR3 nucleotides are TGTGCCACCAGACAGGGGGTAAACACCATATATTTT.

The chain links TRBV5-5 to TRBJ1-3; 8 bases match TRBD1. With 0 bases clipped from V and 4 bases from J, the junction kept 0 bases outside the gene matches. The length of the CDR3 is 14 residues. CDR1 and CDR2 from the germline V gene are SGHKS and YYEKEE (reference sequence). The CDR3 loop reads CASSLGTGGNTIYF. The CDR3 DNA is TGTGCCAGCAGCTTGGGGACAGGGGGAAACACCATATATTTT.

Concerning this clone: An end of the junction differs from the germline gene, which may be a read error. The V and J genes are TRBV7-7 and TRBJ2-2; 8 bases map to TRBD2. CDR3 length: 18 residues. In germline, CDR1 is SSHAT, CDR2 FNYEAQ (reference sequence). This chain's CDR3 is CASSYRTAGDGNTGELFF. The CDR3 DNA is TGTGCTAGCAGTTACAGAACAGCGGGAGATGGGAACACCGGGGAGCTGTTTTTT. Full variable domain (outside the CDR3, taken from reference TRBV7-7 and TRBJ2-2): GAGVSQSPRYKVTKRGQDVTLRCDPISSHATLYWYQQALGQGPEFLTYFNYEAQPDKSGLPSDRFSAERPEGSISTLTIQRTEQRDSAMYRCASSYRTAGDGNTGELFFGEGSRLTVL.

J is TRBJ1-3 and V is TRBV6-2 or TRBV6-3; D perhaps matches TRBD1 (6 bases). This CDR3 comprises 15 residues. V gave up 2 bases and J gave up 4 bases, with 12 bases separating them. Germline CDR1 is MNHEY and CDR2 is SVGEGT. The CDR3 DNA reads TGTGCCAGCAGTTACAACCCGGACAGAGGAAACACCATATATTTT. This sequence encodes CASSYNPDRGNTIYF.

This rearrangement joins TRBV19 to TRBJ2-7, with a tentative D call TRBD1 (5 bases). V shed 5 bases and J shed 2 bases, with 19 bases lying between them. CDR1 is LNHDA and CDR2 is SQIVND in the germline V gene (reference sequence). There are 16 residues in the CDR3. CDR3 protein: CASSLLMKGMAYEQYF. CDR3 DNA sequence: TGTGCCAGTAGTCTCCTAATGAAGGGGATGGCCTACGAGCAGTACTTC.

This chain connects TRBV27 to TRBJ2-7, with 10 bases matching TRBD1. The CDR3 length is 17 residues. With 4 bases clipped from V and 4 bases from J, the junction kept 13 bases outside the gene matches. Germline CDR1 is MNHEY and CDR2 is SMNVEV (reference sequence). DNA of the CDR3: TGTGCCAGCAGTTCCCCCCGGACAGGGGGGAGTCAGTACGAGCAGTACTTC. Its protein product is CASSSPRTGGSQYEQYF.

V is TRBV30 and J is TRBJ1-5; D gene unclear. The V end lost 1 base, the J end lost 3 bases, and 7 bases lay between the germline ends. The CDR3 totals 13 residues. The germline CDR1 and CDR2 sequences are GTSNPN and SVGIG (reference sequence). DNA for the CDR3: TGTGCCTGGAGTGACACCGTCAATCAGCCCCAGCATTTT. Encoded protein: CAWSDTVNQPQHF.

V gene TRBV3-1 (or the pseudogene TRBV3-2) combines with J gene TRBJ2-7; D not resolved. The CDR3 is 11 amino acids. Germline loops: CDR1 LGHDT, CDR2 YNNKEL (reference sequence). V lost 2 bases, J lost 5 bases, and 4 bases lay in between. The CDR3 nucleotides are TGTGCCAGCAGCCAATTTGACGAGCAGTACTTC. This sequence encodes CASSQFDEQYF.

The chain uses TRBV6-6 and TRBJ1-2, with 9 bases aligning to TRBD1. With V trimmed by 6 bases and J by 7 bases, 15 bases remained unmatched. The V gene's germline CDR1 is MNHNY and CDR2 SVGAGI (reference sequence). The CDR3 is made up of 16 amino acids. The CDR3 DNA reads TGTGCCAGCAGCCCGCCCGGACAGGGGCCGTCGGTTGGCTACACCTTC. It codes for CASSPPGQGPSVGYTF.

This clone was counted once. The V call is TRBV6-6, the J call TRBJ1-5, with no clear D. Per germline, CDR1 MNHNY and CDR2 SVGAGI (reference sequence). V gave up 10 bases and J gave up 2 bases, with 9 bases separating them. This CDR3 is 12 amino acids long. CDR3 amino acids: CANGEGNQPQHF. Here the CDR3 DNA reads TGTGCCAACGGGGAGGGCAATCAGCCCCAGCATTTT.

The chain joins TRBV6-1 to TRBJ2-2, with a tentative D call TRBD1 (5 bases). V was pared by 1 base and J by 2 bases, with 14 bases between. The CDR3 has 17 amino acids. Germline CDR1 reads MNHNS; CDR2 reads SASEGT. CDR3 protein: CASSEVARVSNTGELFF. The CDR3 DNA follows: TGTGCCAGCAGTGAAGTAGCCAGGGTTTCAAACACCGGGGAGCTGTTTTTT.

The rearrangement uses TRBV19 and TRBJ2-7; D call uncertain. This CDR3 spans 16 amino acids. The V and J ends lost 2 bases and 0 bases respectively, with 14 bases between them. CDR1 is LNHDA and CDR2 is SQIVND in the germline V gene (reference sequence). The DNA for the CDR3 is TGTGCCAGTAGTATATGGTCGACAATGTCCTCCTACGAGCAGTACTTC. Translation: CASSIWSTMSSYEQYF.

V is TRBV15 and J is TRBJ1-2, with D uncertain. Between the trimmed V and J ends, which lost 0 bases and 6 bases, there was a span of 14 bases. This CDR3 comprises 15 residues. The germline CDR1 and CDR2 sequences are LNHNV and YYDKDF (reference sequence). CDR3 DNA: TGTGCCACCAGCAGAGATAACCCCAACCTTGATGGCTACACCTTC. Protein sequence: CATSRDNPNLDGYTF.

This rearrangement joins TRBV5-4 to TRBJ2-4; perhaps D is TRBD1 or TRBD2 (6 bases each). The germline V gene encodes CDR1 SGHNT and CDR2 YYREEE (reference sequence). Trimming shortened V by 4 bases and J by 0 bases, and 14 bases separated the two germline ends. The CDR3 has 16 residues. CDR3 sequence reads: CASSPEGGLAKNIQYF. The CDR3 DNA is TGTGCCAGCAGCCCAGAGGGGGGACTAGCCAAAAACATTCAGTACTTC.

To note about this clone: Distinct nucleotide sequences in the sample also encode this CDR3. The CDR3 loop is CASSPGTNNEQFF. The CDR3 DNA sequence: TGTGCCAGCAGCCCCGGGACTAACAATGAGCAGTTCTTC. The chain couples TRBV7-3 to TRBJ2-1, with 7 bases fitting TRBD2. Looked up from germline, CDR1 is SGHTA and CDR2 is FQGTGA. The CDR3 sequence is 13 residues long. V shed 5 bases, J shed 5 bases, and the junction held 3 bases outside the gene matches.

This chain links TRBV7-9 with TRBJ1-1; 7 bases agree with TRBD1. J was trimmed by 4 bases and V by 4 bases; bases with no gene match: 9. This CDR3 is 15 amino acids long. Germline lookup yields CDR1 SEHNR and CDR2 FQNEAQ (reference sequence). As DNA, the CDR3 is TGTGCCAGCAGCTCAAGACAGGGTAGGATCACTGAAGCTTTCTTT. Protein product: CASSSRQGRITEAFF.